This T cell receptor beta chain is drawn from a study of T cell changes during pregnancy in multiple sclerosis. Sequencing used immunoSEQ multiplex PCR; TCRdb keeps in-frame clones, though not all of them. The sample includes just over 90,000 clones, around 92% of them seen just once. CDR1 and CDR2 from the germline V gene are LNHDA and SQIVND (reference sequence). Unmatched junction bases numbered 8, after V lost 6 bases and J lost 7 bases. The CDR3 sequence is 13 residues long. The sequencing used peripheral blood, collected after pregnancy. The TCR sequence derives from a female donor in good health, enrolled as a control in a pregnancy study. This chain connects TRBV19 to TRBJ1-1; 7 bases are a match to TRBD1. The CDR3 DNA is TGTGCCAGTAGGGGGCCCTCAGGGGGTGAAGCTTTCTTT. Translating it yields CASRGPSGGEAFF.